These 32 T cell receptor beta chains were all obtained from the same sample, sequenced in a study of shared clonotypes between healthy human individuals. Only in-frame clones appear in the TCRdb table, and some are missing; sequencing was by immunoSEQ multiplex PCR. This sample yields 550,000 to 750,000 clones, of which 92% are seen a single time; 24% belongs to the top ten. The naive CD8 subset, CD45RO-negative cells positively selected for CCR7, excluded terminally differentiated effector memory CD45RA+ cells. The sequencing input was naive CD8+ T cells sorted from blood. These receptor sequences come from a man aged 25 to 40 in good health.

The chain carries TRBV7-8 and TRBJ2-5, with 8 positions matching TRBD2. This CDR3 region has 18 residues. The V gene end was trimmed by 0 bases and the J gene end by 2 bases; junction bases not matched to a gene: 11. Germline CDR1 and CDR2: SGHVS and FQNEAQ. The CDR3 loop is CASSLARVGTRGQETQYF. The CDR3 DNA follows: TGTGCCAGCAGCTTAGCGCGGGTGGGGACTAGAGGACAAGAGACCCAGTACTTC.

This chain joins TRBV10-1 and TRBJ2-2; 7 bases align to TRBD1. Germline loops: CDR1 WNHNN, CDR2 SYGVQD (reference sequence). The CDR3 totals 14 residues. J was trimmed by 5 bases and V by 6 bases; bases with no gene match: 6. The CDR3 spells CASSHMGQTGELFF. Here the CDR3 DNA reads TGCGCCAGCAGCCACATGGGACAGACCGGGGAGCTGTTTTTT.

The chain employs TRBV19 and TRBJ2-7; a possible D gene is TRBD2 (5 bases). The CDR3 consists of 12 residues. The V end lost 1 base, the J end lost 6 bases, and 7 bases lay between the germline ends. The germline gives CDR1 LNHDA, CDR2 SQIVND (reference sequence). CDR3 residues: CASSIGGIEQYF. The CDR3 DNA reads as TGTGCCAGTAGTATAGGAGGGATCGAGCAGTACTTC.

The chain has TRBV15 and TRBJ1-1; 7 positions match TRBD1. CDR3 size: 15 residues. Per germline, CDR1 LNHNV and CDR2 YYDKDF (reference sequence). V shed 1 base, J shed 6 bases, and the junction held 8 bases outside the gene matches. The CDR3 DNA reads TGTGCCACCAGCAGAGCCAGACAGGGAACACCTGAAGCTTTCTTT. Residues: CATSRARQGTPEAFF.

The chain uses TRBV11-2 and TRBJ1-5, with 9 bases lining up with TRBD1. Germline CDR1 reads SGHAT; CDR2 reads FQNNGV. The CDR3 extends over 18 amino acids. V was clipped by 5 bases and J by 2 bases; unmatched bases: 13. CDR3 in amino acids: CASSATGQGYVGNQPQHF. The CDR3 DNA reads TGTGCCAGCAGCGCAACGGGACAGGGATATGTAGGCAATCAGCCCCAGCATTTT.

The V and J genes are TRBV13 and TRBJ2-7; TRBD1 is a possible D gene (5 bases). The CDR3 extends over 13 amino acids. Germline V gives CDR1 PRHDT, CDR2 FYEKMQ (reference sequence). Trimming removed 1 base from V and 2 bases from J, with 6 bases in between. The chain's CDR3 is CASSLAGTYEQYF. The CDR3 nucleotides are TGTGCCAGCAGCTTAGCAGGGACCTACGAGCAGTACTTC.

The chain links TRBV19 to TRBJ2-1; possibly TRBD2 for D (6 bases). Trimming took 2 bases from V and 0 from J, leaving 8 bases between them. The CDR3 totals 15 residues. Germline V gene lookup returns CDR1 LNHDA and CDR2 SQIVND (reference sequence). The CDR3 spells CASSITAGSYNEQFF. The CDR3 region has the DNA TGTGCCAGTAGTATAACAGCGGGCTCCTACAATGAGCAGTTCTTC.

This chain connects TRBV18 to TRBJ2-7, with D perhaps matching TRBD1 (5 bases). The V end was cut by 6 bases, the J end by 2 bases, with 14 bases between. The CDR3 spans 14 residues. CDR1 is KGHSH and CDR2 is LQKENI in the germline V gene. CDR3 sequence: CASSQRRETYEQYF. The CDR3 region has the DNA TGTGCCAGCTCGCAACGCAGGGAAACCTACGAGCAGTACTTC.

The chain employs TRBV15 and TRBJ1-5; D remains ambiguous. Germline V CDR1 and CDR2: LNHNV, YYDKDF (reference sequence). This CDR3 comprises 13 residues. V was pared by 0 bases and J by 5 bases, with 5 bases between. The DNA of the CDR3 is TGTGCCACCAGCAGAGACCGGGATCAGCCCCAGCATTTT. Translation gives CATSRDRDQPQHF.

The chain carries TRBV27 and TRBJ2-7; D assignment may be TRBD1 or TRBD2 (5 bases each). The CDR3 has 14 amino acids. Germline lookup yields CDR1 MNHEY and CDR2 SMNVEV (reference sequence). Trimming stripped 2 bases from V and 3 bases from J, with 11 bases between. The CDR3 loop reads CASSLARERYEQYF. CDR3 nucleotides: TGTGCCAGCAGTTTAGCCAGGGAGCGCTACGAGCAGTACTTC.

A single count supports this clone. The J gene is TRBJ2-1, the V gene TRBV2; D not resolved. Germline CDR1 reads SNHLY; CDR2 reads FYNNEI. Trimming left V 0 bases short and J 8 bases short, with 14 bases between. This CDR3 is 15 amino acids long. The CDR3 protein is CASSEAHTVRDEQFF. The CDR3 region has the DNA TGTGCCAGCAGTGAAGCGCACACCGTCCGGGATGAGCAGTTCTTC.

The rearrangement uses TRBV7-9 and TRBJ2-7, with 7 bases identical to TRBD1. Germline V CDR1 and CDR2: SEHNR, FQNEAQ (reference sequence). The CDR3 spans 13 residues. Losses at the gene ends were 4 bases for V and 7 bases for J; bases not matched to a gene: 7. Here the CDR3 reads CASSSDRASEQYF. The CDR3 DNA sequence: TGTGCCAGCAGCTCTGACAGGGCGAGTGAGCAGTACTTC.

Written as DNA, the CDR3 is TGTGCCAGCAGCTTTTCAGGTGCAGGCTACACCTTC. Amino acids: CASSFSGAGYTF. The rearrangement uses TRBV7-9 and TRBJ1-2; D remains unclear. The CDR3 is 12 amino acids. Germline V gene lookup returns CDR1 SEHNR and CDR2 FQNEAQ (reference sequence). The V and J ends lost 3 bases and 8 bases respectively, with 10 bases between them.

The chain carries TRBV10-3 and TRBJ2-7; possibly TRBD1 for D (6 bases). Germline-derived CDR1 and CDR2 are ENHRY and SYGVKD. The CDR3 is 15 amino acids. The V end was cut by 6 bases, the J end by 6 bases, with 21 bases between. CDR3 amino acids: CAIRTRDILSGEQYF. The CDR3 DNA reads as TGTGCCATCAGGACGAGGGACATTCTTTCTGGCGAGCAGTACTTC.

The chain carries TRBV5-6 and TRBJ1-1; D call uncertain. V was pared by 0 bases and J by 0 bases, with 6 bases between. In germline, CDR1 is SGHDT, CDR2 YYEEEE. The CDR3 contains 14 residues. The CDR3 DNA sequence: TGTGCCAGCAGCTTGGGACGGCTGAACACTGAAGCTTTCTTT. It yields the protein CASSLGRLNTEAFF.

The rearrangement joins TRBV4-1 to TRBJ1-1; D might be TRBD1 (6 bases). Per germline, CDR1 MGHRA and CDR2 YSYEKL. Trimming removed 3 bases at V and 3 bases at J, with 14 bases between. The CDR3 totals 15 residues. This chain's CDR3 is CASSHETGKHTEAFF. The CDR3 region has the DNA TGCGCCAGCAGCCATGAAACAGGGAAGCACACTGAAGCTTTCTTT.

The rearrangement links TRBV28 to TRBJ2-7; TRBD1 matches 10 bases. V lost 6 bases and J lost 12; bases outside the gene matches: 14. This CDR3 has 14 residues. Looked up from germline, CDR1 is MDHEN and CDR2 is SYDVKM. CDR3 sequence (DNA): TGTGCCAGCAGGTCCGGGACAGGGGCCACTGGCCGGTACTTC. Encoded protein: CASRSGTGATGRYF.

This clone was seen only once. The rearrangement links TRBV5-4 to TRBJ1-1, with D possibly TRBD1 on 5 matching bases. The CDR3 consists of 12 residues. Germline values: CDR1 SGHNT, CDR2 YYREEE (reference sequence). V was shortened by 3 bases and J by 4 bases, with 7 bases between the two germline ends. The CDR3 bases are TGTGCCAGCAGCTGGGGGAGCACTGAAGCTTTCTTT. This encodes CASSWGSTEAFF.

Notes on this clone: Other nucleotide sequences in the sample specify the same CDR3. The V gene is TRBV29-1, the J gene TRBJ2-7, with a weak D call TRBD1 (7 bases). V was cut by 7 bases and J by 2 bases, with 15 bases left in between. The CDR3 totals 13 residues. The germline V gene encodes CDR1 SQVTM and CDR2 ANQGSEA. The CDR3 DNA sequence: TGCAGCGCCAGGACAGGAGGGACCTACGAGCAGTACTTC. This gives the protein CSARTGGTYEQYF.

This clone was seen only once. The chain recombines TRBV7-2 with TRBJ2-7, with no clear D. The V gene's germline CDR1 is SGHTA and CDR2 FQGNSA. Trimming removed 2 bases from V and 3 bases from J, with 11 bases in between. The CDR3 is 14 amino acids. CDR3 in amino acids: CASSLMGRDYEQYF. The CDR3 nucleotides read TGTGCCAGCAGCTTAATGGGCAGAGACTACGAGCAGTACTTC.

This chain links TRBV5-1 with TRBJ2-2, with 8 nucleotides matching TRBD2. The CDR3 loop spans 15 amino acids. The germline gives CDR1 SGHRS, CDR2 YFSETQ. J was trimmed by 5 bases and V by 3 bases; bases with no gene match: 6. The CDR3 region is CASSSRGGLTGELFF. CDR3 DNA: TGCGCCAGCAGCTCCCGGGGGGGCTTGACCGGGGAGCTGTTTTTT.

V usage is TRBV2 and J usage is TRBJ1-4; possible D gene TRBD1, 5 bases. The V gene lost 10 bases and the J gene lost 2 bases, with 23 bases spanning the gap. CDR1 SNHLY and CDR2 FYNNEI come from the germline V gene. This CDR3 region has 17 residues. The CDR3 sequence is CATVVAPARDTNEKLFF. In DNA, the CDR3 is TGTGCCACCGTCGTGGCCCCGGCACGGGACACTAATGAAAAACTGTTTTTT.

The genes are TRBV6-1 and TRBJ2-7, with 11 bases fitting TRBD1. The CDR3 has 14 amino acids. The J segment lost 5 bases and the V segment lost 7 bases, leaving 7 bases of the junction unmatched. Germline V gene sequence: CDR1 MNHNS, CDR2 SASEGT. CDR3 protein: CASTLRTGGDEQYF. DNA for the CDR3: TGTGCCAGCACCCTACGGACAGGGGGCGACGAGCAGTACTTC.

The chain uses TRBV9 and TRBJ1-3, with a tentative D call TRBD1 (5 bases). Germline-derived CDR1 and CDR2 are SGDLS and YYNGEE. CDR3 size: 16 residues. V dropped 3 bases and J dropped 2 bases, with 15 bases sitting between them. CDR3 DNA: TGTGCCAGCAGCGGAAGGGCTCTGGGGGCTGGAAACACCATATATTTT. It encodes CASSGRALGAGNTIYF.

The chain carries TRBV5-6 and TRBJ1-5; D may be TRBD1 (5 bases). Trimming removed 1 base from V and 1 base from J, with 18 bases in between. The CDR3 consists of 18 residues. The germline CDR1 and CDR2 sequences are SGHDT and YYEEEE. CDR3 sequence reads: CASSLSRVGSSSNQPQHF. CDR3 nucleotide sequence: TGTGCCAGCAGCTTGAGCAGGGTCGGCTCTAGCAGCAATCAGCCCCAGCATTTT.

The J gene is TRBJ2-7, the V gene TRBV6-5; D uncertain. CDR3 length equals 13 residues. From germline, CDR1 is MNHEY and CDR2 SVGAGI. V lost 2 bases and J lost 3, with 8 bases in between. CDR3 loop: CASSYQPGYEQYF. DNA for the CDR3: TGTGCCAGCAGTTACCAACCCGGCTACGAGCAGTACTTC.

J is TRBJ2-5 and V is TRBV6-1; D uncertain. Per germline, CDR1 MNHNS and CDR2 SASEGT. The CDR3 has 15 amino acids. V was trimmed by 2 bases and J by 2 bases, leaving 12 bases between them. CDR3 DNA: TGTGCCAGCAGTGAATTTTCGGGCGTACAAGAGACCCAGTACTTC. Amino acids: CASSEFSGVQETQYF.

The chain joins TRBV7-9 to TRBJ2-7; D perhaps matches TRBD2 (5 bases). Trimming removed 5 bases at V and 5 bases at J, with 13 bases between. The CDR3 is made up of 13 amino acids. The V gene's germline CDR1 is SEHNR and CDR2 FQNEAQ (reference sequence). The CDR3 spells CASSLSLGDEQYF. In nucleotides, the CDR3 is TGTGCCAGCAGCCTTAGTCTCGGGGACGAGCAGTACTTC.

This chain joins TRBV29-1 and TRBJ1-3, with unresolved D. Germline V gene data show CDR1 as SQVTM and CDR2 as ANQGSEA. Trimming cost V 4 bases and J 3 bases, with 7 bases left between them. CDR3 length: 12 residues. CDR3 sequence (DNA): TGCAGCGTTGGGTATAATGGAAACACCATATATTTT. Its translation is CSVGYNGNTIYF.

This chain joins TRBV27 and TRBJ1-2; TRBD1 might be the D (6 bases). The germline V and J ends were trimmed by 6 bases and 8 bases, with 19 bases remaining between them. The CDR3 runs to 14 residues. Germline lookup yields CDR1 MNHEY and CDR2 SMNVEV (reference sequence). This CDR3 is CASRKGAGAQGYTF. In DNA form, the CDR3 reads TGTGCCAGCAGGAAAGGGGCAGGGGCGCAGGGCTACACCTTC.

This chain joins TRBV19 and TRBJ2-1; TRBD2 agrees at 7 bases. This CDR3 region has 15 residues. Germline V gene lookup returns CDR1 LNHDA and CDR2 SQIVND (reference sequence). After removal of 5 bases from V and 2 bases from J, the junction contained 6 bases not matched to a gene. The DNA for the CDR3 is TGTGCCAGTAGTGTCGAGACTAGCCCCTACAATGAGCAGTTCTTC. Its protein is CASSVETSPYNEQFF.

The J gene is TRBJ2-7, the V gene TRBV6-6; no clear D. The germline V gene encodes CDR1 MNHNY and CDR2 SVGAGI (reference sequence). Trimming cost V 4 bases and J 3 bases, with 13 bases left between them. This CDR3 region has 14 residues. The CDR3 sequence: CASSSGGGIYEQYF. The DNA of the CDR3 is TGTGCCAGCAGTTCGGGTGGTGGGATCTACGAGCAGTACTTC.